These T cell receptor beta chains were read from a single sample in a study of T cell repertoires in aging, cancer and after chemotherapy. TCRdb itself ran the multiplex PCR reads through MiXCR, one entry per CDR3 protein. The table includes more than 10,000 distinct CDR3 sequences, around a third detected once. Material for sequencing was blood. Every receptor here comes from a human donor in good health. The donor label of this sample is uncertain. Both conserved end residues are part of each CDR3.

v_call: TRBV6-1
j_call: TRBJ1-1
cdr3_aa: CASSEGGESTEAFF

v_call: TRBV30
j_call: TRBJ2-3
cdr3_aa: CAWSVGGDTQYF

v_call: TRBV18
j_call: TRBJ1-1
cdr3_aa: CASSRQSRNAEAFF

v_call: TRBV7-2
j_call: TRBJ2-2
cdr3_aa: CASGQGWNTGELFF

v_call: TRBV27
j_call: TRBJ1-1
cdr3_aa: CASHSIPGAGDTEAFF

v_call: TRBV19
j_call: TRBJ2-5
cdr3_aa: CASRTGERETQYF

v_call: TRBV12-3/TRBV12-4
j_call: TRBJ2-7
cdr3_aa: CASSLRAAYEQYF

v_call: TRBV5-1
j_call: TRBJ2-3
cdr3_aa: CASSRGDGTHLDTQYF

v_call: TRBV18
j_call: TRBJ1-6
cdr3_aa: CASSPRTGNSPLHF

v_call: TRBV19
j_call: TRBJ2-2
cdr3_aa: CASSVTSADTGELFF

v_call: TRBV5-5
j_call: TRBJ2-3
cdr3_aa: CASSFLAGSSDTQYF

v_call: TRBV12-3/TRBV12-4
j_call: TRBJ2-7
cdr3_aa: CASCWISGPYEQYF

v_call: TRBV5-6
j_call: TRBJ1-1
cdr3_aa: CASSLAGFPYTEAFF

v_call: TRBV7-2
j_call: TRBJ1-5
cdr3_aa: CASSGQGNQPQHF

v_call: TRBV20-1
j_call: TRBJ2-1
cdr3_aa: CSAGGERDEQFF

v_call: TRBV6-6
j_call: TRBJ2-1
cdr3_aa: CASIEPGQGAPGEQFF

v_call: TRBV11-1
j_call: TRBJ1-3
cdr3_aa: CASSPGGRNTIYF

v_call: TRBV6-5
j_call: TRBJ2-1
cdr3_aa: CASSPNFNEQFF

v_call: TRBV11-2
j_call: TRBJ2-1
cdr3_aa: CASSFMPSGGTNNEQFF

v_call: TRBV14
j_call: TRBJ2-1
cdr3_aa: CASSQLGAGNEQFF

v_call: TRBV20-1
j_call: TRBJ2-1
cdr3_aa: CSAEQHLGNEQFF

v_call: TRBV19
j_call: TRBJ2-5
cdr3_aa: CASSIATGGQYF

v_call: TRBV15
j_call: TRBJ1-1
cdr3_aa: CATSNGQKNTEAFF

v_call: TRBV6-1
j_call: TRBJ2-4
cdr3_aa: CASSGQAKNIQYF

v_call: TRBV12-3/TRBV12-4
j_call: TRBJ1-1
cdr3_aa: CASSLGQRGTEAFF

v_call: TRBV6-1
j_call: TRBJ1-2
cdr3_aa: CASSPRDSGGYTF

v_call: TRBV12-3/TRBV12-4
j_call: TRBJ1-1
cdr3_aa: CASRTSARGTEAFF

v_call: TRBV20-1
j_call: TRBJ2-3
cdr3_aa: CSARDPRVSTDTQYF

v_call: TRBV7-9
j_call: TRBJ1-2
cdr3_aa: CASSLGTGNYGYTF

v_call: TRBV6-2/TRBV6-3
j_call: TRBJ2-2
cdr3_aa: CASRGMGPGELFF

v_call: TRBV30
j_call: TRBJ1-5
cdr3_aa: CAWSHRDRGYNQPQHF